This T cell receptor (beta chain) originates from a study of T cell responses to AZD1222 COVID-19 vaccine. The CDR3 is made up of 14 amino acids. Between the trimmed V and J ends, which lost 2 bases and 4 bases, there was a span of 12 bases. Germline values: CDR1 SGHTA, CDR2 FQGTGA. It was second doses at about 4 or about 12 weeks that were pooled. A word on this clone: Its antigen is unidentified.

The repertoire was sequenced with immunoSEQ multiplex PCR; TCRdb's copy has only in-frame clones and lacks some. Here the sample spans 95,000 to 130,000 clones, about 90% being singletons. Study-wide points: With dominance at 160-218 and 743-854, vaccine-associated CD4 TCRs spanned spike.

The sample was peripheral blood, taken 28 days after the second AZD1222 dose. The rearrangement uses TRBV7-3 and TRBJ2-7, with D hard to call. The sequence came from an adult who received the AZD1222 COVID-19 vaccine. The DNA of the CDR3 is TGTGCCAGCAGCTTAGGACCCACCCGATACGAGCAGTACTTC. Protein: CASSLGPTRYEQYF. The full variable domain, completed using reference TRBV7-3 and TRBJ2-7, is GAGVSQTPSNKVTEKGKYVELRCDPISGHTALYWYRQSLGQGPEFLIYFQGTGAADDSGLPNDRFFAVRPEGSVSTLKIQRTERGDSAVYLCASSLGPTRYEQYFGPGTRLTVT.